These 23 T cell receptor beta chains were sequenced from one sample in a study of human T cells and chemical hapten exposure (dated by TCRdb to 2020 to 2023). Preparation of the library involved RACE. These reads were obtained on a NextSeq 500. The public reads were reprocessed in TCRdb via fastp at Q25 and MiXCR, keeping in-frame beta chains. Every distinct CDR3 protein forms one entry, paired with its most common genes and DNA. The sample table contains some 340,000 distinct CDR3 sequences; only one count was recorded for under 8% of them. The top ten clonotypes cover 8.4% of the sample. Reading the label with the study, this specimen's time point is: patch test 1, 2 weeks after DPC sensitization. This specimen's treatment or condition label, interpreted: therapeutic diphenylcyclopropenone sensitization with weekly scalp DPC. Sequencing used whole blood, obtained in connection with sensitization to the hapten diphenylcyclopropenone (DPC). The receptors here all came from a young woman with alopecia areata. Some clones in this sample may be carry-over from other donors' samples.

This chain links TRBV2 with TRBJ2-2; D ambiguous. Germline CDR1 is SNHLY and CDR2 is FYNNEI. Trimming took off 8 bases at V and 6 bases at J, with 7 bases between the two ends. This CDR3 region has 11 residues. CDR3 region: CASDSAGELFF. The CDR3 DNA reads TGTGCCAGCGATTCGGCCGGGGAGCTGTTTTTT.

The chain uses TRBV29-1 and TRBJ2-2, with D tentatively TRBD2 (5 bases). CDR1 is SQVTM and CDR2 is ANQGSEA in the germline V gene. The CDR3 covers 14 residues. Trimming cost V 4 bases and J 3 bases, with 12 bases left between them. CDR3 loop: CSVVPGEYTGELFF. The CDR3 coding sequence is TGCAGCGTTGTGCCCGGGGAGTACACCGGGGAGCTGTTTTTT.

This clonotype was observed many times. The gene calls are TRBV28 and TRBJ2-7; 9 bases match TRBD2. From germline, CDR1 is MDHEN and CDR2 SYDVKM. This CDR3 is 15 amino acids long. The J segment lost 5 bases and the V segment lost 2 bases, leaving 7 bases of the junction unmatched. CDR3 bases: TGTGCCAGCAGTTTAGCTAGCGGGACCTTCGACGAGCAGTACTTC. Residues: CASSLASGTFDEQYF.

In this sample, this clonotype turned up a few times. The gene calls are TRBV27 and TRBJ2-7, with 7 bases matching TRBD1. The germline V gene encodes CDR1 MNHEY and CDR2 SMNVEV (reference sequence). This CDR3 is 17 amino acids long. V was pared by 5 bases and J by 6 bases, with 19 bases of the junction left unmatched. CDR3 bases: TGTGCCAGCAGTCCCGGGACAGCACCAAGATCAGTACGCGAGCAGTACTTC. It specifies CASSPGTAPRSVREQYF.

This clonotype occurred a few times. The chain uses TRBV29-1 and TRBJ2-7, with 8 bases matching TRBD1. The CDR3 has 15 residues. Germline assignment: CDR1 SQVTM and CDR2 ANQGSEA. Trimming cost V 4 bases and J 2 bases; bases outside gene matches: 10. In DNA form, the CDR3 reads TGCAGCGTTGTCTCGGGCAGGGGGCACACCTACGAGCAGTACTTC. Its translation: CSVVSGRGHTYEQYF.

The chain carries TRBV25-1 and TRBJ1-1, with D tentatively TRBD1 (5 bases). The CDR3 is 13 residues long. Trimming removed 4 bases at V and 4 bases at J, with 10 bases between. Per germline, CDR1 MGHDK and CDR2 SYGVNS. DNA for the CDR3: TGTGCCAGCAGTGCTCTGGGGACCACTGAAGCTTTCTTT. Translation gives CASSALGTTEAFF.

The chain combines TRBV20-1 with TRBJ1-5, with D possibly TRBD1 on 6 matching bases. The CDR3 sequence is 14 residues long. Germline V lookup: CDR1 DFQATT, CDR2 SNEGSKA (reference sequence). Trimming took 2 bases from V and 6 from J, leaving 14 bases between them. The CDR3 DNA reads TGCAGTGCTAGACCCGGAGGGGGGATTCAGCCCCAGCATTTT. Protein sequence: CSARPGGGIQPQHF.

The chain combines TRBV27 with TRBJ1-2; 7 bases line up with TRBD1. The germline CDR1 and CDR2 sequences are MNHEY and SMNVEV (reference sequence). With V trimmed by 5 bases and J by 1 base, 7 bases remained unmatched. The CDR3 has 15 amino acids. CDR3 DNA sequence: TGTGCCAGCAGTACCAGACAGGGACGTAACTATGGCTACACCTTC. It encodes CASSTRQGRNYGYTF.

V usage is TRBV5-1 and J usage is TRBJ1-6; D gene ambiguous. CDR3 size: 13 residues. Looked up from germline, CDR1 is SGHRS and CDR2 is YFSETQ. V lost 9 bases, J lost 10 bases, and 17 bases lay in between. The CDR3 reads CATCLSEGSPLHF. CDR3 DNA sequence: TGCGCCACCTGTCTGTCGGAAGGGTCACCCCTCCACTTT.

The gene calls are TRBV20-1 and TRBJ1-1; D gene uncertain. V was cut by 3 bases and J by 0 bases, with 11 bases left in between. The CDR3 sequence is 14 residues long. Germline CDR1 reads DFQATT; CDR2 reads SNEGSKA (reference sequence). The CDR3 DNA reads TGCAGTGCTAGTAGAGCACCAATGAACACTGAAGCTTTCTTT. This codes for CSASRAPMNTEAFF.

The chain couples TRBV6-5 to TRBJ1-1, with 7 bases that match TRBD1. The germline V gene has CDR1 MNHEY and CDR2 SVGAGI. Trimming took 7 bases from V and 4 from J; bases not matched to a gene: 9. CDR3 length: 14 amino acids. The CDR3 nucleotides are TGTGCCAGCATCCGGGGAGGGGGCACCACTGAAGCTTTCTTT. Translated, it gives CASIRGGGTTEAFF.

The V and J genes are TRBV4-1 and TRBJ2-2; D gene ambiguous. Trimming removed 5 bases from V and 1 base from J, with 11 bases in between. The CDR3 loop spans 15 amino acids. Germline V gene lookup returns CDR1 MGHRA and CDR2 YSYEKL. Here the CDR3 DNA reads TGCGCCAGCAGCTTAGAGCCCGAGAACACCGGGGAGCTGTTTTTT. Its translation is CASSLEPENTGELFF.

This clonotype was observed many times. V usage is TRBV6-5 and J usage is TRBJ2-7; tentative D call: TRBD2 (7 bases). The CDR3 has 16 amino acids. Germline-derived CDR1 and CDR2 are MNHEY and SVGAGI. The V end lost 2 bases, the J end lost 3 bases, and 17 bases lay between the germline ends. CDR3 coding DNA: TGTGCCAGCAGTTACGGGGGGGCGGGGAGCATCTACGAGCAGTACTTC. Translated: CASSYGGAGSIYEQYF.

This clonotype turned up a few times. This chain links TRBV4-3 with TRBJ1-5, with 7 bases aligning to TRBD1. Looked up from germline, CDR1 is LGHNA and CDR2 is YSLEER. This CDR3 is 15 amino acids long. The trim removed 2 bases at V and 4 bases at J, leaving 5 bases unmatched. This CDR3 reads CASSQRQGPNQPQHF. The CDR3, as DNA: TGCGCCAGCAGCCAACGACAGGGCCCGAATCAGCCCCAGCATTTT.

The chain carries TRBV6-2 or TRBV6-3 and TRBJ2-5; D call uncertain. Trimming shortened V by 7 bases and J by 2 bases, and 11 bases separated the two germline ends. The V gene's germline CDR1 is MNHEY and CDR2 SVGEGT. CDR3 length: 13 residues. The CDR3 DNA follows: TGTGCCAGCACTGGGCAGCCTCAAGAGACCCAGTACTTC. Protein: CASTGQPQETQYF.

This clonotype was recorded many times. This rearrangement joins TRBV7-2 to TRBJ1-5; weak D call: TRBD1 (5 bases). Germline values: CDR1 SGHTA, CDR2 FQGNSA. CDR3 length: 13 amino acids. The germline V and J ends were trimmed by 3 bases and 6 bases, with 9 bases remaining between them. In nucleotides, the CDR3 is TGTGCCAGCAGCTTGACAGCTAGTCAGCCCCAGCATTTT. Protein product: CASSLTASQPQHF.

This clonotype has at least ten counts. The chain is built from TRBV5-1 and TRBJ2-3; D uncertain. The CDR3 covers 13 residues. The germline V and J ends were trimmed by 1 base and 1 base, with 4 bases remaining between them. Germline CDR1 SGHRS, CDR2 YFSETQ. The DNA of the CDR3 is TGCGCCAGCAGCTTGACGGGCACAGATACGCAGTATTTT. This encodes CASSLTGTDTQYF. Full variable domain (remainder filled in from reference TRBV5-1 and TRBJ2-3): KAGVTQTPRYLIKTRGQQVTLSCSPISGHRSVSWYQQTPGQGLQFLFEYFSETQRNKGNFPGRFSGRQFSNSRSEMNVSTLELGDSALYLCASSLTGTDTQYFGPGTRLTVL.

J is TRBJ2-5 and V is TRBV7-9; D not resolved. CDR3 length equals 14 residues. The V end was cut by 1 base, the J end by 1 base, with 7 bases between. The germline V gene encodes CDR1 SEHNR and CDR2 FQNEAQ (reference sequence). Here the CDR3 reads CASSLDVSQETQYF. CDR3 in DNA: TGTGCCAGCAGCTTAGACGTCAGCCAAGAGACCCAGTACTTC.

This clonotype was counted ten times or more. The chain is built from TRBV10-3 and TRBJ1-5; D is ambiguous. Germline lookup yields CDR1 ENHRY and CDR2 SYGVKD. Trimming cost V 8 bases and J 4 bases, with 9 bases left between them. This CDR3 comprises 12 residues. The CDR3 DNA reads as TGTGCCATCCGGGAGCCTAATCAGCCCCAGCATTTT. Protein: CAIREPNQPQHF.

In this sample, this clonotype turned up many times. CDR3 nucleotide sequence: TGTGCCAGCAGCCAAGATGGCACAACTGTAACGGGTCTGGGTACTGAAGCTTTCTTT. It codes for CASSQDGTTVTGLGTEAFF. The chain links TRBV4-2 to TRBJ1-1; D uncertain. Per the germline V gene, CDR1 is LGHNA and CDR2 is YNFKEQ. This CDR3 contains 19 residues. V was trimmed by 0 bases and J by 5 bases, leaving 25 bases between them.

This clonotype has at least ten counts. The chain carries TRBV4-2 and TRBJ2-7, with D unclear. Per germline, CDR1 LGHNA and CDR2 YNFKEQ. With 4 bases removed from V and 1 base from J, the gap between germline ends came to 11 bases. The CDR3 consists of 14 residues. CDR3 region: CASSLTGPSYEQYF. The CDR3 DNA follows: TGTGCCAGCAGCCTAACGGGCCCATCCTACGAGCAGTACTTC.

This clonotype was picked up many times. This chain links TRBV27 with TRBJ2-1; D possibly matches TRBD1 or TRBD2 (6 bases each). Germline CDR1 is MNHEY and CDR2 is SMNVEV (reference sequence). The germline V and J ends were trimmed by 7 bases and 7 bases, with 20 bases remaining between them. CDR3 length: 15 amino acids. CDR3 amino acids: CASTSWGAGENEQFF. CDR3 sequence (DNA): TGTGCCAGCACCTCTTGGGGGGCTGGGGAGAATGAGCAGTTCTTC.

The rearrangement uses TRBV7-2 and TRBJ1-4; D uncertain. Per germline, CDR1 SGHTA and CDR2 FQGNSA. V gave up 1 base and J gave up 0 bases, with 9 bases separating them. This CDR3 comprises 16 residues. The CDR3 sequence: CASSLVPGATNEKLFF. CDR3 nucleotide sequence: TGTGCCAGCAGCTTAGTTCCGGGAGCAACTAATGAAAAACTGTTTTTT.